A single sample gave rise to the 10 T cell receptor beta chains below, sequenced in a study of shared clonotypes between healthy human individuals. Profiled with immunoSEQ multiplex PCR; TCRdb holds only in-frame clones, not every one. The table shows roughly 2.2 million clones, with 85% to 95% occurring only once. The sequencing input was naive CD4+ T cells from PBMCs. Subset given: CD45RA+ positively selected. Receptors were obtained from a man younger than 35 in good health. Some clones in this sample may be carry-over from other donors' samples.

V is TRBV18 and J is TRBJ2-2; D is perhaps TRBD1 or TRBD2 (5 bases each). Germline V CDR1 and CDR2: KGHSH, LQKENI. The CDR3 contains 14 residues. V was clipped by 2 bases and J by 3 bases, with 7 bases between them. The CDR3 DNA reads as TGTGCCAGCTCACCAGGGGGTGACACCGGGGAGCTGTTTTTT. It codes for CASSPGGDTGELFF.

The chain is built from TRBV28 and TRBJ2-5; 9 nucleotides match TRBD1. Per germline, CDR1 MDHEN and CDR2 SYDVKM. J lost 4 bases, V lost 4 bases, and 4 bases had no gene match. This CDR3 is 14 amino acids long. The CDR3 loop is CASSSGTGPETQYF. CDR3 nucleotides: TGTGCCAGCAGTTCCGGGACAGGGCCAGAGACCCAGTACTTC.

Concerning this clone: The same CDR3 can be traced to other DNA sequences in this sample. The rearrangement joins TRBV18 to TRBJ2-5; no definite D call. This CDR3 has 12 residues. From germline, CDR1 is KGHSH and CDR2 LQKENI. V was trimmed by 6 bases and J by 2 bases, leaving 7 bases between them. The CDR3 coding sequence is TGTGCCAGCTCCGGGCCGCAAGAGACCCAGTACTTC. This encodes CASSGPQETQYF.

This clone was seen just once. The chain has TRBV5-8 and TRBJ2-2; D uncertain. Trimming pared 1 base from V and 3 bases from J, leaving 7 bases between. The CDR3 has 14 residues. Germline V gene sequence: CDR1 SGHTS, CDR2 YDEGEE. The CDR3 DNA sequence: TGTGCCAGCAGCTTGAAACAGCACACCGGGGAGCTGTTTTTT. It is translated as CASSLKQHTGELFF.

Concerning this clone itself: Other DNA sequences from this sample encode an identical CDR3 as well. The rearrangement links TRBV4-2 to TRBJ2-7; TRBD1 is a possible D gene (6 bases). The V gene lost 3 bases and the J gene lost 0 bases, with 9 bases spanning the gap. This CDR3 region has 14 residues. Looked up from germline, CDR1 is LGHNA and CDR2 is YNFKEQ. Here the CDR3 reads CASSQDRTSYEQYF. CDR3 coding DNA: TGTGCCAGCAGCCAGGACAGAACCTCCTACGAGCAGTACTTC.

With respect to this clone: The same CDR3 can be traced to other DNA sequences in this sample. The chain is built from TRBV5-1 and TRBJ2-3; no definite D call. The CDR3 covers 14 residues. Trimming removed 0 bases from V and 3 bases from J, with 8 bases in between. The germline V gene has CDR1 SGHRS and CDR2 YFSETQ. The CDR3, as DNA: TGCGCCAGCAGCTTGGGTAGGCGGACAGATACGCAGTATTTT. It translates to CASSLGRRTDTQYF.

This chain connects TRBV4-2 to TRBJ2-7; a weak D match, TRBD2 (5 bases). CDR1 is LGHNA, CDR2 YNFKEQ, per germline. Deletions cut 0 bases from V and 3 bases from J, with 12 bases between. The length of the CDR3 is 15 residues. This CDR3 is CASSQESGNGYEQYF. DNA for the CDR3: TGTGCCAGCAGCCAAGAATCGGGGAACGGCTACGAGCAGTACTTC.

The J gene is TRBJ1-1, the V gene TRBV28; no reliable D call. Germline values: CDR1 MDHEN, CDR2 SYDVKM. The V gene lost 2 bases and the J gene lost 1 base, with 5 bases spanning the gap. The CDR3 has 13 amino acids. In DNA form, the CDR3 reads TGTGCCAGCAGTTTAGGTGAGAACACTGAAGCTTTCTTT. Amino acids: CASSLGENTEAFF.

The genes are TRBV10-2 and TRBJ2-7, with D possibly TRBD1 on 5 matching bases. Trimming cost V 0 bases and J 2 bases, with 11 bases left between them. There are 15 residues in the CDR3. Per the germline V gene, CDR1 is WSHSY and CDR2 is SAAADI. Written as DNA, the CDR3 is TGCGCCAGCAGTGAGTCTTGGGGCAGGACCTACGAGCAGTACTTC. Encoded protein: CASSESWGRTYEQYF.

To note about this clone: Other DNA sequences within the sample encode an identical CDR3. The CDR3 is CASSPSGTGAYEQYF. In nucleotides, the CDR3 is TGTGCCAGCAGCCCGTCCGGGACAGGGGCCTACGAGCAGTACTTC. This chain joins TRBV7-2 and TRBJ2-7; TRBD1 agrees at 10 bases. The CDR3 runs to 15 residues. From germline, CDR1 is SGHTA and CDR2 FQGNSA. Trimming took 5 bases from V and 2 from J; bases not matched to a gene: 6.